This is a list of T cell receptor beta chains from one sample in a study of T-cell memory formation after mild COVID-19. MiXCR, applied by TCRdb to the 5' RACE reads, yields one record per CDR3 protein. The table lists around 510,000 distinct CDR3 sequences, about 20% of them singletons. The specimen sequenced was PBMCs or a T cell subset sorted from them (not recorded which). The source of these receptors is an adult woman who had mild COVID-19 (a few samples of this study predate the infection). Cell type and time point are not known. Each CDR3 is given with its conserved first and last residue. The D gene is left open where the match is weak. Expanded clones get a size class; other rows say once, few or many, or leave the size out.

V	size	J	D	CDR3	DNA
TRBV7-9	NA	TRBJ2-1	TRBD2	CASSFPRPPREAYNEQFF	TGTGCCAGCAGCTTCCCCCGCCCCCCGCGGGAGGCCTACAATGAGCAGTTCTTC
TRBV20-1	few	TRBJ2-3	NA	CSAQWSDTQYF	TGCAGTGCCCAATGGTCGGATACGCAGTATTTT
TRBV20-1	few	TRBJ2-3	NA	CSAAFGGTSTDTQYF	TGCAGTGCTGCCTTCGGAGGGACGAGCACAGATACGCAGTATTTT
TRBV5-1	NA	TRBJ1-2	NA	CASRYTGNYGYTF	TGCGCCAGCAGGTACACGGGAAACTATGGCTACACCTTC
TRBV9	NA	TRBJ2-7	NA	CASSVGGSYSYEQYF	TGTGCCAGCAGCGTAGGGGGGTCTTACTCCTACGAGCAGTACTTC
TRBV19	few	TRBJ1-2	NA	CASRINRANYGYTF	TGTGCCAGTAGGATAAACAGGGCCAACTATGGCTACACCTTC
TRBV7-9	NA	TRBJ2-3	TRBD1	CASSFSGTGFPDTQYF	TGTGCCAGCAGCTTCTCCGGGACAGGGTTTCCAGATACGCAGTATTTT
TRBV27	once	TRBJ2-1	TRBD2	CASSLPGRAYNEQFF	TGTGCCAGCAGTTTACCCGGGAGGGCCTACAATGAGCAGTTCTTC
TRBV4-3	few	TRBJ2-3	NA	CASSPKLDRGTQYF	TGCGCCAGCAGCCCAAAGCTAGACCGCGGCACGCAGTATTTT
TRBV28	NA	TRBJ2-2	NA	CASSRSKNTGELFF	TGTGCCAGCAGTCGTTCCAAAAACACCGGGGAGCTGTTTTTT
TRBV11-2	NA	TRBJ2-5	NA	CASSPGVWETQYF	TGTGCCAGCAGCCCGGGGGTTTGGGAGACCCAGTACTTC
TRBV30	NA	TRBJ1-1	TRBD1	CACGTGNEAFF	TGTGCCTGCGGGACAGGGAATGAAGCTTTCTTT
TRBV25-1	few	TRBJ2-3	NA	CAVRYTDTQYF	TGTGCCGTTAGGTACACAGATACGCAGTATTTT
TRBV6-2/TRBV6-3	NA	TRBJ1-2	TRBD1	CASSLAGTGRGYTF	TGTGCCAGCAGTTTGGCCGGGACAGGACGAGGCTACACCTTC
TRBV7-7	many	TRBJ2-2	NA	CASSLAETGELFF	TGTGCCAGCAGCTTAGCAGAGACCGGGGAGCTGTTTTTT
TRBV11-2	NA	TRBJ2-7	NA	CASSPRWEQYF	TGTGCCAGCAGCCCACGCTGGGAGCAGTACTTC
TRBV5-6	NA	TRBJ1-2	NA	CASSPLGGTPGYGYTF	TGTGCCAGCAGCCCATTGGGGGGGACCCCTGGCTATGGCTACACCTTC
TRBV3-1	few	TRBJ1-1	TRBD1	CASSQAQTGGATEAFF	TGTGCCAGCAGCCAAGCACAGACAGGGGGCGCGACTGAAGCTTTCTTT
TRBV4-2	few	TRBJ2-7	NA	CASSQVRSGINEQYF	TGTGCCAGCAGCCAAGTTCGGTCAGGGATAAACGAGCAGTACTTC
TRBV5-5	NA	TRBJ2-5	NA	CASSPRDSAGTQYF	TGTGCCAGCAGCCCCCGGGACTCCGCGGGGACCCAGTACTTC
TRBV27	NA	TRBJ1-1	TRBD1	CASTNGQGYEAFF	TGTGCCAGCACCAACGGACAGGGCTATGAAGCTTTCTTT
TRBV12-3/TRBV12-4	few	TRBJ2-4	NA	CASSPWEGRGPKNIQYF	TGTGCCAGCAGCCCTTGGGAGGGCAGGGGGCCCAAAAACATTCAGTACTTC
TRBV20-1	NA	TRBJ1-6	NA	CSARGVGSSPLHF	TGCAGTGCTAGAGGGGTCGGGTCTTCACCCCTCCACTTT
TRBV12-3/TRBV12-4	few	TRBJ2-7	NA	CASSLIGRGYEQYF	TGTGCCAGCAGTTTAATCGGGAGAGGCTACGAGCAGTACTTC
TRBV30	NA	TRBJ2-7	NA	CAWSGKGLTRTFNEQYF	TGTGCCTGGAGTGGAAAGGGTCTTACTAGAACTTTCAACGAGCAGTACTTC
TRBV4-3	few	TRBJ2-2	NA	CASSHSVELGWTGELFF	TGCGCCAGCAGCCATTCCGTGGAGTTGGGGTGGACCGGGGAGCTGTTTTTT
TRBV7-8	few	TRBJ2-3	TRBD2	CASSFSTSGVSTDTQYF	TGTGCCAGCAGCTTTTCGACTAGCGGAGTAAGCACAGATACGCAGTATTTT
TRBV7-2	few	TRBJ2-1	TRBD2	CASSLGLGGLAGVEQFF	TGTGCCAGCAGCTTAGGTTTGGGGGGACTAGCGGGAGTTGAGCAGTTCTTC
TRBV7-2	few	TRBJ1-1	NA	CASSSDFLGNTEAFF	TGTGCCAGCAGCTCGGACTTTTTAGGGAACACTGAAGCTTTCTTT
TRBV7-8	few	TRBJ2-7	TRBD2	CASSTIAGGFYEQYF	TGTGCCAGCAGCACGATAGCGGGGGGATTCTACGAGCAGTACTTC
TRBV29-1	few	TRBJ1-2	NA	CSVEPVAGNYGYTF	TGCAGCGTTGAACCAGTCGCAGGGAACTATGGCTACACCTTC
TRBV15	NA	TRBJ2-3	NA	CATSEGTAGTPSTDTQYF	TGTGCCACCAGCGAGGGAACGGCAGGGACCCCTAGCACAGATACGCAGTATTTT
TRBV6-5	few	TRBJ1-2	NA	CASSYIPGPSPGYTF	TGTGCCAGCAGTTACATCCCGGGACCCTCCCCTGGCTACACCTTC
TRBV5-1	few	TRBJ1-5	NA	CASSLGDTTSNQPQHF	TGCGCCAGCAGCCTGGGGGACACGACTAGCAATCAGCCCCAGCATTTT
TRBV2	NA	TRBJ1-1	TRBD1	CASSQRTGVNTEAFF	TGTGCCAGCAGCCAAAGGACAGGCGTGAACACTGAAGCTTTCTTT
TRBV5-1	NA	TRBJ2-1	TRBD1	CASSLWTGAYNEQFF	TGCGCCAGCAGCTTATGGACAGGGGCCTACAATGAGCAGTTCTTC
TRBV6-5	few	TRBJ1-5	NA	CASRRDKNSNQPQHF	TGTGCCAGCAGGCGGGACAAAAATAGCAATCAGCCCCAGCATTTT
TRBV7-9	NA	TRBJ2-5	NA	CASTTQGWETQYF	TGTGCCAGCACCACTCAGGGGTGGGAGACCCAGTACTTC
TRBV7-9	many	TRBJ2-3	TRBD2	CASIQRRGGTDTQYF	TGTGCCAGCATCCAACGCCGGGGGGGCACAGATACGCAGTATTTT
TRBV5-1	NA	TRBJ2-3	NA	CASSLLSIRGPGDTQYF	TGCGCCAGCAGCTTGTTGAGTATTCGGGGGCCGGGGGATACGCAGTATTTT
TRBV11-2	many	TRBJ2-7	NA	CASSSGRSYEQYF	TGTGCCAGCAGCTCCGGACGGTCCTACGAGCAGTACTTC
TRBV14	NA	TRBJ2-3	NA	CASTTLPSTDTQYF	TGTGCCAGCACCACGCTACCATCCACAGATACGCAGTATTTT
TRBV19	few	TRBJ1-5	NA	CASSKQVGNQPQHF	TGTGCCAGTAGTAAACAGGTAGGGAATCAGCCCCAGCATTTT
TRBV7-8	NA	TRBJ1-6	TRBD1	CASSLGQGDNSPLHF	TGTGCCAGCAGCTTAGGACAGGGTGATAATTCACCCCTCCACTTT
TRBV20-1	NA	TRBJ2-3	NA	CSARRTEGTDTQYF	TGCAGTGCTAGAAGGACCGAAGGGACAGATACGCAGTATTTT
TRBV14	few	TRBJ2-1	NA	CASSQDKGIEQFF	TGTGCCAGCAGCCAAGATAAGGGGATTGAGCAGTTCTTC
TRBV29-1	few	TRBJ2-7	NA	CSVEAGKDYEQYF	TGCAGCGTAGAAGCCGGAAAAGACTACGAGCAGTACTTC
TRBV5-1	few	TRBJ2-7	NA	CASSLQDLGDEQYF	TGCGCCAGCAGCCTCCAGGACTTAGGGGACGAGCAGTACTTC
TRBV18	few	TRBJ2-2	NA	CASPGQFTGELFF	TGTGCCAGCCCGGGACAATTCACCGGGGAGCTGTTTTTT
TRBV5-1	NA	TRBJ1-1	NA	CASSFGWQPNTEAFF	TGCGCCAGCAGCTTTGGGTGGCAGCCGAACACTGAAGCTTTCTTT
TRBV6-2/TRBV6-3	NA	TRBJ1-1	NA	CASSYDQRVFASTEAFF	TGTGCCAGCAGTTACGATCAGCGGGTTTTTGCTAGTACTGAAGCTTTCTTT
TRBV7-2	NA	TRBJ1-5	NA	CASSLWGMRIDQPQHF	TGTGCCAGCAGCTTATGGGGAATGAGGATCGATCAGCCCCAGCATTTT
TRBV12-3/TRBV12-4	once	TRBJ1-2	NA	CASSSYGLLVGYTF	TGTGCCAGCAGCTCCTACGGTCTATTGGTTGGCTACACCTTC
TRBV19	NA	TRBJ2-7	TRBD1	CASSIGPGQGDGDEQYF	TGTGCCAGTAGTATAGGACCGGGACAGGGGGATGGCGACGAGCAGTACTTC
TRBV29-1	few	TRBJ2-1	NA	CSVMPSSYNEQFF	TGCAGCGTGATGCCGAGCTCCTACAATGAGCAGTTCTTC